This T cell receptor beta chain was captured in a study of identical twins. Concerning this clonotype: Its antigen is unidentified.

Study conclusions and caveats: Fewer insertions characterized abundant cord blood beta clonotypes, whereas memory repertoires showed none.

No donor was unhealthy or non-Caucasian. CDR1 and CDR2 (germline): SGHAT, FQDESV (reference sequence). The CDR3 sequence is 18 residues long. V lost 4 bases to trimming and J lost 0 bases, with 16 bases between them. A universal primer site was added by template switching, and unique molecular identifiers were carried by the cDNA. MiXCR, run by TCRdb on the 5' RACE reads, gives a single entry per CDR3 protein. Here the sample spans about 330,000 distinct CDR3 sequences, 10% to 15% being singletons. The same specimen was also included in a second study, on yellow fever vaccine responses in identical twins.

This rearrangement joins TRBV11-1 to TRBJ2-6; D is perhaps TRBD1 (6 bases). The specimen sequenced was CD8+ T cells sorted from blood. The sequence came from a woman between 18 and 30 years old in good health. CDR3 in DNA: TGTGCCAGCAGCTCCGGACAGCTTGACCTCTCTGGGGCCAACGTCCTGACTTTC. Residues: CASSSGQLDLSGANVLTF.